This TCR beta chain is drawn from a study of early T cells in non-severe SARS-CoV-2 infection. On the study more broadly: With bulk RNA from unsorted whole blood as input, sequencing yielded unpaired chains.

A note on this clonotype: Its antigen is unknown.

Each single cDNA molecule received a unique molecular identifier. One entry per CDR3 protein results from TCRdb running MiXCR on the 5' RACE reads. The repertoire has 87,000 or so distinct CDR3 sequences, 11% to 15% of them found once; the top ten carry 6.1%. Germline V gives CDR1 SGHTA, CDR2 FQGNSA. V was pared by 5 bases and J by 1 base, with 12 bases between. CDR3 length: 14 amino acids. The study, taken as a whole, reports: CD4 and private specificities were missed by VDJdb matching, which favored anti-spike CD8 responses.

V and J are TRBV7-2 and TRBJ2-7, with D possibly matching TRBD2 (6 bases). This TCR was recovered from an adult who was a healthcare worker with PCR-confirmed SARS-CoV-2 infection or an uninfected control (not recorded which). Sequenced input: whole blood. CDR3 bases: TGTGCCAGCAGCCGGGGACTGGCATCCTACGAGCAGTACTTC. Its translation is CASSRGLASYEQYF.